Presented here are 17 T cell receptor beta chains from one specimen sequenced in a study of shared clonotypes between healthy human individuals. Measured with immunoSEQ multiplex PCR; TCRdb has only the in-frame clones, and not every one. The sample lists some 1 million clones; more than 65% were seen once. Specimen: memory CD4+ T cells sorted from blood. Subset meaning: CD45RA-negative fraction. All receptors come from a man younger than 30 in good health.

The CDR3 spells CASSELGPNYGYTF. CDR3 DNA: TGTGCCAGCAGTGAATTGGGGCCGAACTATGGCTACACCTTC. This chain links TRBV25-1 with TRBJ1-2, with D tentatively TRBD1 (5 bases). The V and J ends lost 1 base and 2 bases respectively, with 8 bases between them. CDR1 is MGHDK, CDR2 SYGVNS, per germline. This CDR3 has 14 amino acids.

The chain links TRBV4-3 to TRBJ2-3; no reliable D call. CDR3 length equals 15 residues. The V and J ends lost 0 bases and 2 bases respectively, with 9 bases between them. From germline, CDR1 is LGHNA and CDR2 YSLEER. DNA for the CDR3: TGCGCCAGCAGCCAAGATTTGAGTTACACAGATACGCAGTATTTT. This translates into CASSQDLSYTDTQYF.

This chain uses TRBV10-3 with TRBJ1-5; a possible D gene is TRBD1 (6 bases). V gave up 2 bases and J gave up 6 bases, with 11 bases separating them. The CDR3 sequence is 14 residues long. CDR1 ENHRY and CDR2 SYGVKD come from the germline V gene. The CDR3 loop is CAISEGGRGQPQHF. CDR3 DNA sequence: TGTGCCATCAGTGAGGGTGGCAGGGGTCAGCCCCAGCATTTT.

The chain couples TRBV9 to TRBJ1-2; tentative D call: TRBD1 (5 bases). Germline-derived CDR1 and CDR2 are SGDLS and YYNGEE. The CDR3 contains 15 residues. V dropped 6 bases and J dropped 5 bases, with 20 bases sitting between them. The CDR3 spells CASTSPRGGTYGYTF. Written as DNA, the CDR3 is TGTGCCAGCACCTCCCCCCGGGGGGGGACGTATGGCTACACCTTC.

This clone was counted many times. Other nucleotide sequences from this sample produce the same CDR3. This chain connects TRBV9 to TRBJ1-1; D is undetermined. The CDR3 is made up of 13 amino acids. Trimming took 1 base from V and 1 from J, leaving 5 bases between them. Germline-derived CDR1 and CDR2 are SGDLS and YYNGEE. The CDR3: CASSVTGNTEAFF. CDR3 nucleotides: TGTGCCAGCAGCGTAACGGGGAACACTGAAGCTTTCTTT.

The chain carries TRBV19 and TRBJ1-6, with a possible D match to TRBD1 (5 bases). This CDR3 is built from 14 residues. The germline CDR1 and CDR2 sequences are LNHDA and SQIVND (reference sequence). The ends were cut back, 3 bases at V and 8 bases at J, with 11 bases in the middle. DNA for the CDR3: TGTGCCAGTAGTATCCAGGGCGCGGATTCACCCCTCCACTTT. Amino acid sequence: CASSIQGADSPLHF.

This clone has more than one count but fewer than ten. Other DNA sequences within the sample encode an identical CDR3. The rearrangement uses TRBV5-1 and TRBJ2-3; 8 bases fit TRBD2. The V and J ends lost 3 bases and 1 base, in that order; junction bases with no gene match: 4. The length of the CDR3 is 15 residues. Germline CDR1 and CDR2: SGHRS and YFSETQ. The CDR3 loop is CASSWRGDRTDTQYF. The CDR3 DNA is TGCGCCAGCAGCTGGCGGGGGGATCGCACAGATACGCAGTATTTT.

The rearrangement uses TRBV5-6 and TRBJ1-1; D is perhaps TRBD1 (5 bases). The CDR3 has 12 residues. Deletions cut 2 bases from V and 11 bases from J, with 13 bases between. Germline V gene lookup returns CDR1 SGHDT and CDR2 YYEEEE. The CDR3, as DNA: TGTGCCAGCAGCTTTCGGCAGGGCGCCGCTTTCTTT. Translated: CASSFRQGAAFF.

CDR3 nucleotides: TGTGCCAGCAGTAGACTGGGGGGACGGACTGAAGCTTTCTTT. It specifies CASSRLGGRTEAFF. The chain carries TRBV6-6 and TRBJ1-1; weak D call: TRBD1 (5 bases). V shed 5 bases and J shed 5 bases, with 15 bases lying between them. The germline V gene has CDR1 MNHNY and CDR2 SVGAGI (reference sequence). CDR3 size: 14 residues.

The chain couples TRBV4-3 to TRBJ2-1; 11 positions agree with TRBD2. The V and J ends lost 8 bases and 6 bases, in that order; junction bases with no gene match: 3. This CDR3 is built from 13 residues. The germline V gene encodes CDR1 LGHNA and CDR2 YSLEER. CDR3 in DNA: TGCGCCAGCCGGCTAGCGGGAGGCAATGAGCAGTTCTTC. The encoded protein is CASRLAGGNEQFF.

As for this clone: Other DNA sequences within the sample encode an identical CDR3. The chain is built from TRBV5-1 and TRBJ1-1; D might be TRBD1 (6 bases). Germline loops: CDR1 SGHRS, CDR2 YFSETQ. The CDR3 runs to 14 residues. Trimming removed 0 bases from V and 4 bases from J, with 10 bases in between. DNA for the CDR3: TGCGCCAGCAGCTTGGCTCAAGGGGGCACTGAAGCTTTCTTT. Its protein product is CASSLAQGGTEAFF.

The chain links TRBV7-8 to TRBJ1-2, with D maybe TRBD1 (6 bases). This CDR3 contains 17 residues. Germline loops: CDR1 SGHVS, CDR2 FQNEAQ. With 5 bases removed from V and 4 bases from J, the gap between germline ends came to 23 bases. The CDR3 region has the DNA TGTGCCAGCAGCCCTAACCCTCCAGGGGCAGGAGGCTATGGCTACACCTTC. As protein: CASSPNPPGAGGYGYTF. The whole variable domain, remainder taken from reference TRBV7-8 and TRBJ1-2, is GAGVSQSPRYKVAKRGQDVALRCDPISGHVSLFWYQQALGQGPEFLTYFQNEAQLDKSGLPSDRFFAERPEGSVSTLKIQRTQQEDSAVYLCASSPNPPGAGGYGYTFGSGTRLTVV.

This chain uses TRBV19 with TRBJ2-2; D is possibly TRBD1 (5 bases). Germline V gives CDR1 LNHDA, CDR2 SQIVND (reference sequence). The CDR3 runs to 13 residues. The DNA for the CDR3 is TGTGCTTCCCAGGGTTGGGACACCGGGGAGCTGTTTTTT. As protein: CASQGWDTGELFF.

The chain links TRBV11-3 to TRBJ2-7, with TRBD1 matching 10 bases. Unmatched junction bases numbered 9, after V lost 1 base and J lost 6 bases. This CDR3 contains 16 residues. The V gene's germline CDR1 is SGHNT and CDR2 YENEEA. CDR3 DNA sequence: TGTGCCAGCAGCTTAGTACGACAGGGGGCCCCCTGCGAGCAGTACTTC. Amino acids: CASSLVRQGAPCEQYF. Combining the CDR3 with reference TRBV11-3 and TRBJ2-7 gives the whole variable domain EAGVVQSPRYKIIEKKQPVAFWCNPISGHNTLYWYLQNLGQGPELLIRYENEEAVDDSQLPKDRFSAERLKGVDSTLKIQPAELGDSAVYLCASSLVRQGAPCEQYFGPGTRLTVT.

This clone occurred once. The chain employs TRBV14 and TRBJ1-6, with D perhaps matching TRBD1 (5 bases). CDR3 length: 15 residues. Trimming cost V 0 bases and J 5 bases, with 8 bases left between them. The germline V gene has CDR1 SGHDN and CDR2 FVKESK. The CDR3 loop is CASSQEAGHNSPLHF. CDR3 sequence (DNA): TGTGCCAGCAGCCAAGAAGCAGGGCATAATTCACCCCTCCACTTT.

CDR3 nucleotides: TGTGCCAGCAGTACAGGCTGGAACACTGAAGCTTTCTTT. Its protein is CASSTGWNTEAFF. This chain uses TRBV6-1 with TRBJ1-1; D perhaps matches TRBD1 (5 bases). The CDR3 loop spans 13 amino acids. CDR1 and CDR2 from the germline V gene are MNHNS and SASEGT. Trimming took 5 bases from V and 1 from J, leaving 8 bases between them.

The chain recombines TRBV12-1 with TRBJ1-1. TRBV12-1 is termed a pseudogene. The length of the CDR3 is 10 residues. CDR3 nucleotide sequence: TGTGCCAGCAGCGACGGGGTAGCTTTCTTT. The encoded protein is CASSDGVAFF.